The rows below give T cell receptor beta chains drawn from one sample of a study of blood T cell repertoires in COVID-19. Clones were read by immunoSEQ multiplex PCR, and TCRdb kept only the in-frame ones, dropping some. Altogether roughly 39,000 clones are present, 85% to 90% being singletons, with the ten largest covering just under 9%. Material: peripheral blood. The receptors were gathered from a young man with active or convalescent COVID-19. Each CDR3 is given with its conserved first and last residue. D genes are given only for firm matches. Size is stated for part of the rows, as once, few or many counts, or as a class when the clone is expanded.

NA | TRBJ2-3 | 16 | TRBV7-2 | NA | TGTGCCAGCAGCCATAGGGGGGGACATACTCCAGATACGCAGTATTTT | CASSHRGGHTPDTQYF
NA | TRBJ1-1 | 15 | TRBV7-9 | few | TGTGCCAGCAGCTTAGTCCAGGGTCGTCACACTGAAGCTTTCTTT | CASSLVQGRHTEAFF
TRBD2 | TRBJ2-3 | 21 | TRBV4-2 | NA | TGTGCCAGCAGCCAAGGGTGGGTCCTAGCGGGGGGGAGACCTAGCACAGATACGCAGTATTTT | CASSQGWVLAGGRPSTDTQYF
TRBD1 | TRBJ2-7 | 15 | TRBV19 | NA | TGTGCCAGTGCACCGGGGACAGGGGGCTCCTACGAGCAGTACTTC | CASAPGTGGSYEQYF
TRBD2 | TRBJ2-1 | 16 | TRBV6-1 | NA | TGTGCCAGCAGTGGGTCTAGCGGGGTGGTCTACAATGAGCAGTTCTTC | CASSGSSGVVYNEQFF
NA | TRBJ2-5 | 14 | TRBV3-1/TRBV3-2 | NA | TGTGCCAGTACCCCCTCCTACTCCCAAGAGACCCAGTACTTC | CASTPSYSQETQYF
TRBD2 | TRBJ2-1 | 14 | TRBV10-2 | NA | TGCGCCAGCAGACTGTCCGCGGGAGGGGATGAGCAGTTCTTC | CASRLSAGGDEQFF
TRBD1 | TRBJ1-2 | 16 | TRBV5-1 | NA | TGCGCCAGCAGCTGGGGACAGGACCCTAATTACTATGGCTACACCTTC | CASSWGQDPNYYGYTF
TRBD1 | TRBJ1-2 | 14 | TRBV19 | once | TGTGCCAGTACCGGGACAGGCGTCGACTATGGCTACACCTTC | CASTGTGVDYGYTF
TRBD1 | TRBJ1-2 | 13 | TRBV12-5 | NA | TGTGCTAGTGGTCCTGGGACAGTGTCTGGCTACACCTTC | CASGPGTVSGYTF
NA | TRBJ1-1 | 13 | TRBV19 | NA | TGTGCCAGTATGAGGAGGGGGAACACTGAAGCTTTCTTT | CASMRRGNTEAFF
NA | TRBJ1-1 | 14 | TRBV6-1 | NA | TGTGCCAGCAGTGAACGCAGGGGAGTCTCTGAAGCTTTCTTT | CASSERRGVSEAFF
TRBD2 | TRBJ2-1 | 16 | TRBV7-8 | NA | TGTGCCAGCAACCTTCGGCTAGCGGGACCTAACAATGAGCAGTTCTTC | CASNLRLAGPNNEQFF
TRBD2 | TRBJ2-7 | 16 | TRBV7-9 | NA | TGTGCCAGCAGCCCCAGGACTAGCGGGGGGGCACACGAGCAGTACTTC | CASSPRTSGGAHEQYF
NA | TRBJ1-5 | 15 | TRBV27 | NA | TGTGCCAGCAGTTTATTCGGGGTTGGGGATCAGCCCCAGCATTTT | CASSLFGVGDQPQHF
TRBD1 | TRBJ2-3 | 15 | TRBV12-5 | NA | TGTGCTAGTGGTTCCGGGACAGAGAGCACAGATACGCAGTATTTT | CASGSGTESTDTQYF
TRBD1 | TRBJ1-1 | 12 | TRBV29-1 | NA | TGCAGCGTTTCACAGGGGGGCGCTGAAGCTTTCTTT | CSVSQGGAEAFF
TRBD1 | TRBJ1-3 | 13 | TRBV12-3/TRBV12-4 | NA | TGTGCCAGCGCACAGGGGGGGAGAAACACCATATATTTT | CASAQGGRNTIYF
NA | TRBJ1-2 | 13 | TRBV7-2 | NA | TGTGCCAGCAGCTTATCAGGGGTCTATGGCTACACCTTC | CASSLSGVYGYTF
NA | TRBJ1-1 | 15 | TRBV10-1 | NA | TGCGCCAGCAGTAAGAAAGTGGGGGGGAACACTGAAGCTTTCTTT | CASSKKVGGNTEAFF
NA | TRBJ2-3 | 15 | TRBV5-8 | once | TGTGCCAGCAGCCATGGCCGTTTTGGGCCAGATACGCAGTATTTT | CASSHGRFGPDTQYF
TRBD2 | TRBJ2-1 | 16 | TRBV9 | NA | TGTGCCAGCAGCGTAGGGGTAGCGGGAGGGGACAATGAGCAGTTCTTC | CASSVGVAGGDNEQFF
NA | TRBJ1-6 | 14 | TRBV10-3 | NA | TGTGCCATCAGTGAGAGGACAGCTCATTCACCCCTCCACTTT | CAISERTAHSPLHF
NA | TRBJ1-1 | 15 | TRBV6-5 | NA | TGTGCCAGCAAGATTAGACAGGAGAAGAACACTGAAGCTTTCTTT | CASKIRQEKNTEAFF
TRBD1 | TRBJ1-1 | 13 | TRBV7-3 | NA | TGTGCCAGCAGCCCTTCGGGGCAGGGGGAAACTTTCTTT | CASSPSGQGETFF
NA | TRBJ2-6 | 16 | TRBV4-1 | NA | TGCGCCAGCAGCCAAGATGCCGGGTTCGGGGCCAACGTCCTGACTTTC | CASSQDAGFGANVLTF
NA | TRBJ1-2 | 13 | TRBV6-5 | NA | TGTGCCAGCAGTTACTCGAGTCGGTGGGGCTACACCTTC | CASSYSSRWGYTF
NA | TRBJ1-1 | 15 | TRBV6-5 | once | TGTGCCAGCAGTTACTCGGCCCCGGGTAAGACTGAAGCTTTCTTT | CASSYSAPGKTEAFF
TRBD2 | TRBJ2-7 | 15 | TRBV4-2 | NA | TGTGCCAGCAGCCATGAAGCGGGGGCCTCCTACGAGCAGTACTTC | CASSHEAGASYEQYF
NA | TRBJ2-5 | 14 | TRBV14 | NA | TGTGCCAGCAGATACAGCGGAAACCAAGAGACCCAGTACTTC | CASRYSGNQETQYF
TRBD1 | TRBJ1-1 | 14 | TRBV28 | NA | TGTGCCAGCAGTTTGACAGGGAATAACGCTGAAGCTTTCTTT | CASSLTGNNAEAFF
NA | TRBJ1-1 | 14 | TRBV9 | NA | TGTGCCAGCAGCGCCATGGACATGTGGAATGAAGCTTTCTTT | CASSAMDMWNEAFF
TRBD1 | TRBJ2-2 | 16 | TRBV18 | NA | TGTGCCAGCTCACCAACTGAGGGGGCGAGCACCGGGGAGCTGTTTTTT | CASSPTEGASTGELFF
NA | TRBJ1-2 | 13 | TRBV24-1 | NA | TGTGCCACCAGTGATTTAGGGGCCCGTGGCTACACCTTC | CATSDLGARGYTF
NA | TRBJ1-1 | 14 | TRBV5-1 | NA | TGCGCCAGCAGCTTGCTTAGTGGTGAAACTGAAGCTTTCTTT | CASSLLSGETEAFF
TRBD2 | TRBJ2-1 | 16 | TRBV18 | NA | TGTGCCAGCTCCCCGCCCGGGACTACGACATACAATGAGCAGTTCTTC | CASSPPGTTTYNEQFF
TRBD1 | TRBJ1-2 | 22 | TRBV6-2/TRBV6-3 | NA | TGTGCCAGCAGACCTACTCCGGGACAGGGGAAGTTTTTAGGGGGGGCTCCATATGGCTACACCTTC | CASRPTPGQGKFLGGAPYGYTF
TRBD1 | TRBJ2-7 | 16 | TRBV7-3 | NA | TGTGCCAGCAGCTTACCCCCTGACAGGGCAAGATACGAGCAGTACTTC | CASSLPPDRARYEQYF
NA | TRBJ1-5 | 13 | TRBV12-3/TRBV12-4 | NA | TGTGCCAGCAGGCTGGAGCCGGCACAGCCCCAGCATTTT | CASRLEPAQPQHF
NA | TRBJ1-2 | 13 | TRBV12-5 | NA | TGTGCTAGTGGAACAGGGCCTAACTATGGCTACACCTTC | CASGTGPNYGYTF
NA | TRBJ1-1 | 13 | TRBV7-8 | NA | TGTGCCAGCAGCTTACGGGAGGACACTGAAGCTTTCTTT | CASSLREDTEAFF
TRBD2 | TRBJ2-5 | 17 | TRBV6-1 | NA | TGTGCCAGCAGTGAATTACTTGGACTAGCGGTTCAAGAGACCCAGTACTTC | CASSELLGLAVQETQYF
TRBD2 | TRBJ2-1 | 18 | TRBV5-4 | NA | TGTGCCAGCAGCTTGGTGCCCTCGACTAGCGGGAGAATCTATGAGCAGTTCTTC | CASSLVPSTSGRIYEQFF
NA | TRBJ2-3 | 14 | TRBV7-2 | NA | TGTGCCAGCAGCTTCAGGCAGAGCACAGATACGCAGTATTTT | CASSFRQSTDTQYF
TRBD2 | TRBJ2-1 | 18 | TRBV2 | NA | TGTGCCAGCAGTGATAAGGGCGGGAGGCGGAGCTCCTACAATGAGCAGTTCTTC | CASSDKGGRRSSYNEQFF